This T cell receptor (beta chain) was profiled in a study of identical twins. With template switching, a universal primer site was added, and the cDNA carried unique molecular identifiers. TCRdb processed the 5' RACE reads anew with MiXCR; each CDR3 protein has one entry. The top ten hold about 0.27% of the sample, which has 1.5 million to 2 million distinct CDR3 sequences, around 29% seen once. Healthy Caucasians were all of the donors. The sample holds a few counts of this clonotype. The antigen is undetermined. V lost 0 bases, J lost 4 bases, and 12 bases lay in between. Germline V gives CDR1 DFQATT, CDR2 SNEGSKA (reference sequence). The CDR3 is 14 amino acids. General study results and limits: Partly confounded zero-insertion analyses could result from invariant MAIT and iNKT cells. Fewer insertions characterized abundant cord blood beta clonotypes, whereas memory repertoires showed none.

The rearrangement joins TRBV20-1 to TRBJ2-5; D is unclear. This clonotype originated in a newborn girl in good health. The sample was cord blood. The CDR3 nucleotides read TGCAGTGCTAGAGAGGTCCAGGTTGGAGAGACCCAGTACTTC. Translating it yields CSAREVQVGETQYF.